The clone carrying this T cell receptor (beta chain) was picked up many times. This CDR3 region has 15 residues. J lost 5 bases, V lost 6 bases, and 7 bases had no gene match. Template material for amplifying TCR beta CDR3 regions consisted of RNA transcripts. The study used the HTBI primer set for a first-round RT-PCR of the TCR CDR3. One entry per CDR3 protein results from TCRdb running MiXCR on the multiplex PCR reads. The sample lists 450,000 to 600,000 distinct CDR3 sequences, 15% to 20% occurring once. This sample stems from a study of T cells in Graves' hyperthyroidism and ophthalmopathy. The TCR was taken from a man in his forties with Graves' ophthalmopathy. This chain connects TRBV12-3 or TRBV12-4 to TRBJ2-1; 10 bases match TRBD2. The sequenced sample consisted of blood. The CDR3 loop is CASSPLAGVNNEQFF. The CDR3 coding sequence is TGTGCCAGCAGCCCTCTAGCGGGAGTAAACAATGAGCAGTTCTTC.